This T cell receptor beta chain was profiled in a study of CD4 T cells in relation to SARS-CoV-2 and coronaviruses. Study overall: Negative control cultures got HIV-1 Nef peptides or no peptide.

Sequenced by immunoSEQ multiplex PCR; TCRdb stores in-frame clones only, minus some. The sample includes about 27,000 clones, around 80% of them seen just once. This CDR3 region has 13 residues. Unexposed donor CD4+ T cells date from about 2011-2018, before the COVID-19 pandemic. The cells were cultured for roughly 11 days before CD4+ T cells were isolated. Details on this clone: Its antigen is unknown.

This sequence originates from a human donor in good health. The source material was CD4+ T cells from PBMCs, cultured in vitro. This chain links TRBV7-5 with TRBJ2-5; the tabulated D call, TRBD2, remains unverified against the DNA. TRBV7-5 is a listed pseudogene. In nucleotides, the CDR3 is TGTGCCAGAAGCTCAGACTTGCAAGAGACCCAGTACTTC. Its translation is CARSSDLQETQYF.